Below, 30 T cell receptor beta chains from the same sample are listed, as sequenced in a study of CD8+CD57+ T cells in acquired aplastic anemia. According to the study, genomic DNA was the template for TCR beta VDJ and CDR3 profiling. TCRdb ran MiXCR on the reads and lists one entry per CDR3 protein. The table includes roughly 180,000 distinct CDR3 sequences, 45% to 50% detected once. Sequenced input: sorted CD4+, CD8+, or CD8+CD57+ T cells (not recorded which) from PBMCs. These receptors originate from a human donor in good health.

This clonotype was recorded at least ten times. J is TRBJ2-1 and V is TRBV2; 9 bases line up with TRBD2. CDR3 length: 14 residues. Germline V lookup: CDR1 SNHLY, CDR2 FYNNEI. With 4 bases clipped from V and 9 bases from J, the junction kept 7 bases outside the gene matches. The CDR3 coding sequence is TGTGCCAGCAGTGTGGGACTAGCTTCGGGTGAGCAGTTCTTC. Residues: CASSVGLASGEQFF.

The J gene is TRBJ2-7, the V gene TRBV7-3, with TRBD2 matching 14 bases. The germline V gene has CDR1 SGHTA and CDR2 FQGTGA. The ends lost 0 bases at V and 0 bases at J; junction bases unmatched: 4. This CDR3 contains 18 residues. Written as DNA, the CDR3 is TGTGCCAGCAGCTTAACCCGACTAGCGGGGGGGAGCTCCTACGAGCAGTACTTC. Translated, it gives CASSLTRLAGGSSYEQYF.

The V and J genes are TRBV29-1 and TRBJ2-7; 10 bases are shared with TRBD1. The length of the CDR3 is 13 residues. Trimming cost V 5 bases and J 4 bases; bases outside gene matches: 5. Germline assignment: CDR1 SQVTM and CDR2 ANQGSEA. This chain's CDR3 is CSVQTGGAYEQYF. CDR3 sequence (DNA): TGCAGCGTTCAGACAGGGGGCGCGTACGAGCAGTACTTC.

This clonotype has more than one count but fewer than ten. This chain joins TRBV7-2 and TRBJ1-6; D ambiguous. CDR3 size: 11 residues. V lost 7 bases and J 5 bases, leaving 3 bases between the germline ends. Germline V lookup: CDR1 SGHTA, CDR2 FQGNSA. CDR3 loop: CASTDNSPLHF. The CDR3 DNA follows: TGTGCCAGCACCGATAATTCACCCCTCCACTTT.

The rearrangement uses TRBV5-1 and TRBJ1-2; D is possibly TRBD1 (5 bases). V was cut by 3 bases and J by 5 bases, with 14 bases left in between. Germline assignment: CDR1 SGHRS and CDR2 YFSETQ. This CDR3 region has 14 residues. CDR3 sequence (DNA): TGCGCCAGCAGCTACTCAGGGACGGCATATGGCTACACCTTC. Translation: CASSYSGTAYGYTF.

This chain joins TRBV10-3 and TRBJ1-6; a weak D match, TRBD1 (6 bases). The CDR3 is 15 amino acids. The germline V gene encodes CDR1 ENHRY and CDR2 SYGVKD. The V end lost 0 bases, the J end lost 8 bases, and 11 bases lay between the germline ends. CDR3 amino acids: CAISESGGQDSPLHF. The DNA of the CDR3 is TGTGCCATCAGTGAGTCGGGGGGGCAGGATTCACCCCTCCACTTT.

In its sample, this clonotype was seen many times. The gene calls are TRBV5-1 and TRBJ2-6; D possibly corresponds to TRBD1 (6 bases). The V gene's germline CDR1 is SGHRS and CDR2 YFSETQ. V was trimmed by 3 bases and J by 2 bases, leaving 12 bases between them. This CDR3 is built from 16 residues. CDR3 in DNA: TGCGCCAGCAGCTCCAGCAGGGGTCCTGGGGCCAACGTCCTGACTTTC. Its translation: CASSSSRGPGANVLTF. The full variable domain, in which reference TRBV5-1 and TRBJ2-6 provide the parts outside the CDR3, is KAGVTQTPRYLIKTRGQQVTLSCSPISGHRSVSWYQQTPGQGLQFLFEYFSETQRNKGNFPGRFSGRQFSNSRSEMNVSTLELGDSALYLCASSSSRGPGANVLTFGAGSRLTVL.

The chain links TRBV2 to TRBJ1-2; D unclear. Germline V gene lookup returns CDR1 SNHLY and CDR2 FYNNEI. The CDR3 contains 14 residues. V was trimmed by 6 bases and J by 4 bases, leaving 15 bases between them. CDR3 nucleotides: TGTGCCAGCAGCAAGGGAACCTTAGTCTATGGCTACACCTTC. Residues: CASSKGTLVYGYTF.

This chain uses TRBV5-1 with TRBJ2-7; 13 bases agree with TRBD2. V shed 4 bases, J shed 2 bases, and the junction held 3 bases outside the gene matches. CDR1 is SGHRS and CDR2 is YFSETQ in the germline V gene. The CDR3 loop spans 15 amino acids. The CDR3 DNA is TGCGCCAGCAGCCGGGGGACTAGCGGGACCTACGAGCAGTACTTC. It is translated as CASSRGTSGTYEQYF.

There are a few counts of this clonotype. J is TRBJ2-2 and V is TRBV24-1; TRBD2 aligns across 8 bases. V dropped 3 bases and J dropped 4; count of bases not matched to a gene: 6. Germline V gene data show CDR1 as KGHDR and CDR2 as SFDVKD. The CDR3 covers 16 residues. The CDR3: CATSDPGGVSTGELFF. CDR3 DNA sequence: TGTGCCACCAGTGATCCGGGAGGGGTGAGCACCGGGGAGCTGTTTTTT.

The genes are TRBV24-1 and TRBJ1-1; D is unresolved. The V end was cut by 3 bases, the J end by 1 base, with 11 bases between. CDR1 and CDR2 from the germline V gene are KGHDR and SFDVKD. This CDR3 spans 15 amino acids. CDR3 amino acids: CATSDPRTGNTEAFF. DNA for the CDR3: TGTGCCACCAGTGATCCTAGGACGGGGAACACTGAAGCTTTCTTT.

The genes are TRBV19 and TRBJ1-3, with TRBD1 as a possible D gene (5 bases). In germline, CDR1 is LNHDA, CDR2 SQIVND (reference sequence). The CDR3 spans 15 residues. V was clipped by 6 bases and J by 0 bases, with 12 bases between them. In DNA, the CDR3 is TGTGCCAGTAGCCCCAACGGACACTCTGGAAACACCATATATTTT. Its translation is CASSPNGHSGNTIYF.

This clonotype was counted only a few times. The chain is built from TRBV6-2 or TRBV6-3 and TRBJ1-3, with 7 bases aligning to TRBD1. The ends lost 6 bases at V and 0 bases at J; junction bases unmatched: 5. Looked up from germline, CDR1 is MNHEY and CDR2 is SVGEGT. This CDR3 region has 15 residues. For the CDR3, the DNA is TGTGCCAGCAGACGCGGGACAGACTCTGGAAACACCATATATTTT. Translating it yields CASRRGTDSGNTIYF.

CDR3 loop: CSARWDEAFF. In DNA form, the CDR3 reads TGCAGTGCTAGGTGGGATGAAGCTTTCTTT. The chain employs TRBV20-1 and TRBJ1-1; D ambiguous. In germline, CDR1 is DFQATT, CDR2 SNEGSKA (reference sequence). V lost 3 bases, J lost 7 bases, and 6 bases lay in between. The CDR3 is made up of 10 amino acids.

The rearrangement uses TRBV2 and TRBJ2-1; no firm D call. The CDR3 consists of 13 residues. In germline, CDR1 is SNHLY, CDR2 FYNNEI. V dropped 4 bases and J dropped 1 base, with 5 bases sitting between them. The CDR3 bases are TGTGCCAGCAGTGCTGAGTCCTACAATGAGCAGTTCTTC. This codes for CASSAESYNEQFF.

This clonotype was recorded at least ten times. The genes are TRBV6-1 and TRBJ2-7; TRBD1 aligns across 7 bases. The CDR3 is 11 amino acids. Germline V gene lookup returns CDR1 MNHNS and CDR2 SASEGT. Trimming cost V 4 bases and J 9 bases; bases outside gene matches: 3. The CDR3 loop is CASSGGTAQYF. The CDR3 DNA reads as TGTGCCAGCAGTGGAGGGACAGCGCAGTACTTC.

Regarding this clonotype: An end of the junction differs from the germline gene, which may be a read error. J is TRBJ2-2 and V is TRBV7-3, with no clear D. Per germline, CDR1 SGHTA and CDR2 FQGTGA. This CDR3 comprises 12 residues. CDR3 nucleotide sequence: TGTGCCAGCAGCCCTGATTCCGGTGAGCTGTTTTTT. It encodes CASSPDSGELFF.

This clonotype was detected only a few times. This may be a read error, as it is one base from a much larger clone. The V and J genes are TRBV10-2 and TRBJ1-1; no firm D call. The CDR3 loop spans 14 amino acids. Germline lookup yields CDR1 WSHSY and CDR2 SAAADI. The CDR3 coding sequence is TGCGCCAGCAGTGAGGACGGTATGAACACTGAAACTTTCTTT. Its translation is CASSEDGMNTETFF.

This clonotype has at least ten counts. The V and J genes are TRBV20-1 and TRBJ2-7, with 12 bases matching TRBD2. V gave up 2 bases and J gave up 2 bases; unmatched junction bases: 1. The CDR3 consists of 14 residues. Germline CDR1 DFQATT, CDR2 SNEGSKA (reference sequence). CDR3 DNA sequence: TGCAGTGCTAGAAGACTAGCGGGAGCCTACGAGCAGTACTTC. This gives the protein CSARRLAGAYEQYF.

This clonotype was recorded at least ten times. The chain has TRBV2 and TRBJ2-5, with D possibly being TRBD1 (9 bases). The CDR3 totals 19 residues. Trimming left V 4 bases short and J 5 bases short, with 29 bases between. Germline lookup yields CDR1 SNHLY and CDR2 FYNNEI. CDR3 sequence: CASSGQGVLAGAPPETQYF. In DNA, the CDR3 is TGTGCCAGCAGTGGACAGGGGGTCCTAGCGGGCGCCCCACCCGAGACCCAGTACTTC. Together with reference TRBV2 and TRBJ2-5, the CDR3 gives the full variable domain: EPEVTQTPSHQVTQMGQEVILRCVPISNHLYFYWYRQILGQKVEFLVSFYNNEISEKSEIFDDQFSVERPDGSNFTLKIRSTKLEDSAMYFCASSGQGVLAGAPPETQYFGPGTRLLVL.

This clonotype showed up just a few times. The V call is TRBV2, the J call TRBJ2-3; D uncertain. V gave up 4 bases and J gave up 4 bases, with 3 bases separating them. The CDR3 sequence is 11 residues long. CDR1 and CDR2 from the germline V gene are SNHLY and FYNNEI. The CDR3 is CASSAPDTQYF. DNA of the CDR3: TGTGCCAGCAGTGCTCCAGATACGCAGTATTTT.

This clonotype was counted ten times or more. J is TRBJ2-1 and V is TRBV11-2; D gene unclear. Germline V lookup: CDR1 SGHAT, CDR2 FQNNGV. The CDR3 runs 16 residues. The CDR3 DNA reads TGTGCATCCTCGAAGGGCTTTACGCCCTCCTACAATGAGCAGTTCTTC. It codes for CASSKGFTPSYNEQFF.

This clonotype was found many times. The chain uses TRBV4-2 and TRBJ2-2, with a possible D match to TRBD1 (6 bases). The CDR3 extends over 17 amino acids. Germline assignment: CDR1 LGHNA and CDR2 YNFKEQ. V gave up 4 bases and J gave up 7 bases, with 22 bases separating them. CDR3 protein: CASSPIIRTGIHGELFF. CDR3 sequence (DNA): TGTGCCAGCAGCCCCATAATCAGAACAGGGATCCACGGGGAGCTGTTTTTT.

Details on this clonotype: The junction differs from germline at one of its ends, possibly a read error. The J gene is TRBJ1-4, the V gene TRBV7-9; D not certain. Per germline, CDR1 SEHNR and CDR2 FQNEAQ (reference sequence). This CDR3 comprises 13 residues. The CDR3 coding sequence is TGTGCTAGCAGCTTGACTGAGAATGAAAAACTGTTTTTT. This gives the protein CASSLTENEKLFF.

Regarding this clonotype: This may be a read error: a much more frequent sequence differs by one nucleotide. V is TRBV20-1 and J is TRBJ1-3; TRBD1 is a possible D gene (5 bases). Trimming took off 4 bases at V and 0 bases at J, with 13 bases between the two ends. This CDR3 spans 15 amino acids. In germline, CDR1 is DFQATT, CDR2 SNEGSKA (reference sequence). The CDR3 loop is CSAIPERGSGNTIYF. In nucleotides, the CDR3 is TGCAGTGCTATCCCGGAGAGGGGCTCTGGAAACACCATATATTTT.

This clonotype was seen many times. This chain joins TRBV20-1 and TRBJ2-7; 8 nucleotides align to TRBD1. Trimming at V came to 4 bases and at J to 4 bases, leaving 6 bases not matched to a gene. Germline CDR1 DFQATT, CDR2 SNEGSKA (reference sequence). The CDR3 extends over 13 amino acids. As DNA, the CDR3 is TGCAGTGCTACATCGGACAGGGCGTACGAGCAGTACTTC. Translation: CSATSDRAYEQYF.

This clonotype occurred once. This chain joins TRBV19 and TRBJ2-7; no firm D call. Deletions cut 5 bases from V and 3 bases from J, with 11 bases between. The germline gives CDR1 LNHDA, CDR2 SQIVND (reference sequence). This CDR3 has 13 residues. CDR3 region: CASSPGQYYEQYF. DNA of the CDR3: TGTGCCAGTAGTCCCGGCCAATACTACGAGCAGTACTTC.

This rearrangement joins TRBV20-1 to TRBJ2-7; D ambiguous. The germline gives CDR1 DFQATT, CDR2 SNEGSKA (reference sequence). The ends were cut back, 0 bases at V and 5 bases at J, with 8 bases in the middle. This CDR3 has 12 amino acids. The CDR3 sequence: CSARDAGDEQYF. The CDR3 DNA reads TGCAGTGCTAGAGATGCAGGAGACGAGCAGTACTTC.

V usage is TRBV28 and J usage is TRBJ1-4, with D hard to call. V lost 6 bases, J lost 2 bases, and 16 bases lay in between. This CDR3 spans 16 amino acids. Germline lookup yields CDR1 MDHEN and CDR2 SYDVKM. The CDR3 region is CASSSLGWRTNEKLFF. The CDR3 DNA reads as TGTGCCAGCAGCTCTTTGGGCTGGAGGACTAATGAAAAACTGTTTTTT.

As regards this clonotype: The junction differs from germline at one of its ends, possibly a read error. This rearrangement joins TRBV5-1 to TRBJ1-3; the D gene is possibly TRBD1 (6 bases). From germline, CDR1 is SGHRS and CDR2 YFSETQ. This CDR3 contains 16 residues. The CDR3 region is CASSLQAGAGGNTIYF. Written as DNA, the CDR3 is TGCGCCAGCAGCTTGCAGGCGGGGGCTGGTGGAAACACTATATATTTT.